The 3 T cell receptor beta chains given below trace back to one sample, sequenced in a study of shared T cell receptors in the human thymus. Sequenced by immunoSEQ multiplex PCR; TCRdb stores in-frame clones only, minus some. The sample has 700,000 to 750,000 clones, roughly 88% seen once. These data were also reused for a study on human thymus T cells.

Sequencing was done on a sample of thymocytes. The origin of the receptors is a girl less than two years old with a congenital heart defect.

The chain carries TRBV2 and TRBJ1-2, with 7 nucleotides matching TRBD1. The length of the CDR3 is 13 residues. Per germline, CDR1 SNHLY and CDR2 FYNNEI. V trimming: 9 bases; J trimming: 6 bases; junction bases outside the gene matches: 10. CDR3: CAREGPDRDGYTF. CDR3 nucleotide sequence: TGTGCCAGAGAGGGCCCAGACAGGGATGGCTACACCTTC.

The chain links TRBV5-6 to TRBJ1-5; D gene unclear. Germline V CDR1 and CDR2: SGHDT, YYEEEE. The CDR3 spans 14 residues. Trimming removed 5 bases at V and 3 bases at J, with 12 bases between. CDR3 protein: CASSYRRDNQPQHF. DNA of the CDR3: TGTGCCAGCAGTTACCGGAGGGACAATCAGCCCCAGCATTTT.

This clone showed up just once. The J gene is TRBJ2-7, the V gene TRBV4-2; D not certain. The CDR3 is 13 residues long. V was shortened by 0 bases and J by 2 bases, with 5 bases between the two germline ends. The V gene's germline CDR1 is LGHNA and CDR2 YNFKEQ. CDR3 region: CASSQDPTYEQYF. The CDR3 DNA reads as TGTGCCAGCAGCCAAGATCCTACCTACGAGCAGTACTTC.